The following is a T cell receptor beta chain sequence with its context. As originally analysed: How many nucleated cells were present was estimated from reference gene primer amplification. Repertoires were generated with immunoSEQ multiplex PCR, while TCRdb's copy carries only in-frame clones and drops some. V, J and clone size derive from that table, while D and trimming were established from the DNA sequence. The repertoire holds about 270,000 clones, 88% seen once, with approximately 2% in the top ten. The data belong to a study of blood T cell repertoires in COVID-19. Overall study context: The United States, Italy and Spain supplied acute and convalescent COVID-19 samples. T cells, B-cell-depleted T cells, or PBMCs provided the cDNA or gDNA that served as material.

Trimming removed 7 bases from V and 4 bases from J, with 13 bases in between. The CDR3 totals 14 residues. Germline-derived CDR1 and CDR2 are LNHDA and SQIVND (reference sequence). Participants had their cohort set by participant-reported clinical history. The chain joins TRBV19 to TRBJ1-4, with D uncertain. The origin of this receptor is a woman aged 55-69 years in a cohort exposed to, infected with or recovered from COVID-19 (not recorded which). Source material: PBMCs or T cells enriched from blood (not recorded which). The CDR3 loop is CASTIGIYNEKLFF. Written as DNA, the CDR3 is TGTGCCAGTACAATCGGGATCTATAATGAAAAACTGTTTTTT.